The entry below describes one T cell receptor (beta chain). This clonotype has only a few counts. Its antigen is not yet known. There are no base qualities to consult, and no much larger clone falls within one base. This sample was included in a study of post-analysis software for immune sequencing data (dated by TCRdb to about 2015). The study in broad terms: The recorded disease courses included relapsing-remitting, secondary progressive and progressive-relapsing multiple sclerosis, and some patients had no subtype annotation. Patient repertoires were compared against roughly 12 previously published healthy control repertoires from donors aged roughly 6 to 25 years. A subset of samples was prepared in parallel using single-end sample barcoding, then pooled and co-amplified after Illumina adapter ligation.

To demonstrate the VDJtools post-analysis software, TCR beta repertoires were profiled from the peripheral blood of some 12 young patients with multiple sclerosis. The multiple sclerosis patients were children and adolescents ranging in age from roughly 6 to 15 years. Here is what the overall study found, with its caveats: Multiple sclerosis patients had significantly lower normalized Chao1 diversity than controls, a result that suggests substantial peripheral T-cell clonal expansion. Four to six TRBV segments, including TRBV5-6, TRBV5-1 and TRBV20-1, were significantly more frequent in patients than controls. The control group was slightly older than the multiple sclerosis patient group. Direct clustering with F measure showed strong co-clustering of samples prepared in the same batch, prompting a batch-effect correction.

Trimming costs V 4 bases and J 3 bases, and their ends lie 9 bases apart. The CDR3 starts with the cysteine, ends with the phenylalanine, and has 13 residues. Here the CDR3 DNA is all that survives: 39 bases in frame from base 1. CDR1 LGHNA and CDR2 YNFKEQ are derived from the germline V gene. The method behind the library was PCR. For sequencing, an Illumina HiSeq 2500 was employed. To reduce PCR and sequencing biases, unique molecular identifiers were incorporated into the TCR beta cDNA libraries. About 500,000 cDNA molecules were obtained for every 1 to 10 million input T cells, so each molecule roughly corresponded to one T cell. The same protocol used for the earlier healthy control dataset was applied to prepare and sequence the patient libraries. Samples belonging to the same batch were prepared together, multiplexed and sequenced on a shared HiSeq lane. The study's own analysis went as follows. MIGEC handled the raw barcoded reads, throwing out single-read molecular identifier groups before consensus assembly and CDR3 extraction. Clonotype tables were post-analysed with VDJtools, normalizing diversity by down-sampling all datasets to the smallest sample size. Repertoire overlap clustering matched CDR3 amino acid but not nucleotide sequences to correct batch-related cross-sample contamination. The public reads were reanalyzed by TCRdb: fastp trimming at Q25, MiXCR alignment, in-frame beta chains only. Rows with one shared CDR3 protein collapse into an entry with the most common genes and DNA. The V and J calls reflect TCRdb's pipeline rather than the authors' work. In all, the sample holds around 500,000 distinct CDR3 sequences, and approximately 34% of those were seen once. In total, the top ten clones hold roughly 6% of the sample.

The rearrangement combines TRBV4-2 with TRBJ1-2; the D gene assignment is ambiguous. Sequences were obtained from blood. This sequence originates from a girl aged 2-17 years with multiple sclerosis. The sequenced DNA is TGTGCCAGCAGCCCCACGCGGTACTATGGCTACACCTTC. It translates as CASSPTRYYGYTF.